This TCR beta chain was retrieved from a study of blood T cells in healthy people across ages. It was with a sample-barcoded 5' primer and a J-beta primer mix that a second PCR of about 7 to 12 cycles was run. TCRdb passed the 5' RACE reads through MiXCR, listing each CDR3 protein once. Of nearly 800,000 distinct CDR3 sequences listed, around three fifths were seen once; the top ten hold under 30%. This clonotype was found a few times. Its matching antigen is unknown. V lost 0 bases and J 7 bases, leaving 7 bases between the germline ends. This CDR3 region has 13 residues. CDR1 is SGHRS, CDR2 YFSETQ, per germline. Study results and limitations: Possibly, changes in expanded clonotypes were confounded because donor CMV status was unknown. There were more naive CD4+ cells and higher diversity in long-lived donors than in aged donors.

Material for sequencing was blood. This receptor was obtained from a man in his forties in good health. The chain links TRBV5-1 to TRBJ1-4, with D unclear. CDR3 sequence: CASSLEVSEKLFF. In DNA form, the CDR3 reads TGCGCCAGCAGCTTGGAAGTTAGTGAAAAACTGTTTTTT.